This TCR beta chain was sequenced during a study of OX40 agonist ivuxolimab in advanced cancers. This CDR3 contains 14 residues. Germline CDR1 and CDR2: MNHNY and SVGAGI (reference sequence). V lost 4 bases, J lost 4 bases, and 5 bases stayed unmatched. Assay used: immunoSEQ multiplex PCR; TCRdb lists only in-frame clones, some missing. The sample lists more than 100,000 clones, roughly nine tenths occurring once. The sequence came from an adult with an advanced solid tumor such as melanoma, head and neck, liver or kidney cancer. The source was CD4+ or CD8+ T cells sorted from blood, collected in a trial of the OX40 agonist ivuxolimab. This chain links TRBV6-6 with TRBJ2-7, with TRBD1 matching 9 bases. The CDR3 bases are TGTGCCAGCAGTTCCGGGACAGGGCAATACGAGCAGTACTTC. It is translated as CASSSGTGQYEQYF.